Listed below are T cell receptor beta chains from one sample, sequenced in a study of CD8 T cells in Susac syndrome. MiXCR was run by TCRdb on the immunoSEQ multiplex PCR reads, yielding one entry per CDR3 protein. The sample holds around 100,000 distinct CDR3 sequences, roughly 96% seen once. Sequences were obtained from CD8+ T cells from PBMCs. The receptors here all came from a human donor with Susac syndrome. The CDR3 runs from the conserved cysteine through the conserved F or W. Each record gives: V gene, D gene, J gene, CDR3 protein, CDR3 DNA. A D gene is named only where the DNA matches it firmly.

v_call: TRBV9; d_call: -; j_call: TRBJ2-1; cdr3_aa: CASSVGGWVSYNEQFF; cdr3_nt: TGTGCCAGCAGCGTAGGTGGTTGGGTCTCCTACAATGAGCAGTTCTTC
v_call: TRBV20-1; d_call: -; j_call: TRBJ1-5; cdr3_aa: CSARDQVGDQPQHF; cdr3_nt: TGCAGTGCTAGAGACCAGGTGGGAGATCAGCCCCAGCATTTT
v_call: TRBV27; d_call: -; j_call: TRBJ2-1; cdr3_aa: CASRAGGLYNEQFF; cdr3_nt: TGTGCCAGCAGGGCAGGGGGGTTGTACAATGAGCAGTTCTTC
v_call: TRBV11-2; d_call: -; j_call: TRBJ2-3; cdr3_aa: CASSLAAGDTQYF; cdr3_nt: TGTGCCAGCAGCTTAGCTGCGGGAGATACGCAGTATTTT
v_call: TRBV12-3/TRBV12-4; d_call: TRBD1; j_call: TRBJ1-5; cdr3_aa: CASSTHRGGQPQHF; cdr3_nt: TGTGCCAGCAGTACCCACAGGGGCGGTCAGCCCCAGCATTTT
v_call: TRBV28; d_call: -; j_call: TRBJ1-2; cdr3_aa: CASSLGRNGGGYTF; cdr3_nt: TGTGCCAGCAGTTTGGGTCGGAACGGCGGTGGCTACACCTTC
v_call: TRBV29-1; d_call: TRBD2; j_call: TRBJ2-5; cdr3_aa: CSVEDRIYGPLAGAEKTQYF; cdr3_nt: TGCAGCGTTGAAGATCGGATTTATGGTCCACTAGCGGGAGCGGAGAAGACCCAGTACTTC
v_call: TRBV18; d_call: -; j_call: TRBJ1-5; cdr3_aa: CASSRGREGQPQHF; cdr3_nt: TGTGCCAGCTCACGCGGGCGGGAGGGGCAGCCCCAGCATTTT
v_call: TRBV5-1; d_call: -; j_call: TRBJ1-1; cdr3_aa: CASSPDRMNTEAFF; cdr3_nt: TGCGCCAGCAGCCCGGACAGAATGAACACTGAAGCTTTCTTT
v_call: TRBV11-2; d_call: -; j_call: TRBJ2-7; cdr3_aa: CASSRTTYEQYF; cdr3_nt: TGTGCCAGCAGCCGCACAACCTACGAGCAGTACTTC
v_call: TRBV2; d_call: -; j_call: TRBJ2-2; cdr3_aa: CASSEMLNYSGELFF; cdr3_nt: TGTGCCAGCAGTGAAATGCTTAACTATTCCGGGGAGCTGTTTTTT
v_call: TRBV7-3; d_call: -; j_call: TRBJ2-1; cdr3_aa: CASREGKGNEQFF; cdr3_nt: TGTGCCAGCAGAGAGGGGAAAGGGAATGAGCAGTTCTTC